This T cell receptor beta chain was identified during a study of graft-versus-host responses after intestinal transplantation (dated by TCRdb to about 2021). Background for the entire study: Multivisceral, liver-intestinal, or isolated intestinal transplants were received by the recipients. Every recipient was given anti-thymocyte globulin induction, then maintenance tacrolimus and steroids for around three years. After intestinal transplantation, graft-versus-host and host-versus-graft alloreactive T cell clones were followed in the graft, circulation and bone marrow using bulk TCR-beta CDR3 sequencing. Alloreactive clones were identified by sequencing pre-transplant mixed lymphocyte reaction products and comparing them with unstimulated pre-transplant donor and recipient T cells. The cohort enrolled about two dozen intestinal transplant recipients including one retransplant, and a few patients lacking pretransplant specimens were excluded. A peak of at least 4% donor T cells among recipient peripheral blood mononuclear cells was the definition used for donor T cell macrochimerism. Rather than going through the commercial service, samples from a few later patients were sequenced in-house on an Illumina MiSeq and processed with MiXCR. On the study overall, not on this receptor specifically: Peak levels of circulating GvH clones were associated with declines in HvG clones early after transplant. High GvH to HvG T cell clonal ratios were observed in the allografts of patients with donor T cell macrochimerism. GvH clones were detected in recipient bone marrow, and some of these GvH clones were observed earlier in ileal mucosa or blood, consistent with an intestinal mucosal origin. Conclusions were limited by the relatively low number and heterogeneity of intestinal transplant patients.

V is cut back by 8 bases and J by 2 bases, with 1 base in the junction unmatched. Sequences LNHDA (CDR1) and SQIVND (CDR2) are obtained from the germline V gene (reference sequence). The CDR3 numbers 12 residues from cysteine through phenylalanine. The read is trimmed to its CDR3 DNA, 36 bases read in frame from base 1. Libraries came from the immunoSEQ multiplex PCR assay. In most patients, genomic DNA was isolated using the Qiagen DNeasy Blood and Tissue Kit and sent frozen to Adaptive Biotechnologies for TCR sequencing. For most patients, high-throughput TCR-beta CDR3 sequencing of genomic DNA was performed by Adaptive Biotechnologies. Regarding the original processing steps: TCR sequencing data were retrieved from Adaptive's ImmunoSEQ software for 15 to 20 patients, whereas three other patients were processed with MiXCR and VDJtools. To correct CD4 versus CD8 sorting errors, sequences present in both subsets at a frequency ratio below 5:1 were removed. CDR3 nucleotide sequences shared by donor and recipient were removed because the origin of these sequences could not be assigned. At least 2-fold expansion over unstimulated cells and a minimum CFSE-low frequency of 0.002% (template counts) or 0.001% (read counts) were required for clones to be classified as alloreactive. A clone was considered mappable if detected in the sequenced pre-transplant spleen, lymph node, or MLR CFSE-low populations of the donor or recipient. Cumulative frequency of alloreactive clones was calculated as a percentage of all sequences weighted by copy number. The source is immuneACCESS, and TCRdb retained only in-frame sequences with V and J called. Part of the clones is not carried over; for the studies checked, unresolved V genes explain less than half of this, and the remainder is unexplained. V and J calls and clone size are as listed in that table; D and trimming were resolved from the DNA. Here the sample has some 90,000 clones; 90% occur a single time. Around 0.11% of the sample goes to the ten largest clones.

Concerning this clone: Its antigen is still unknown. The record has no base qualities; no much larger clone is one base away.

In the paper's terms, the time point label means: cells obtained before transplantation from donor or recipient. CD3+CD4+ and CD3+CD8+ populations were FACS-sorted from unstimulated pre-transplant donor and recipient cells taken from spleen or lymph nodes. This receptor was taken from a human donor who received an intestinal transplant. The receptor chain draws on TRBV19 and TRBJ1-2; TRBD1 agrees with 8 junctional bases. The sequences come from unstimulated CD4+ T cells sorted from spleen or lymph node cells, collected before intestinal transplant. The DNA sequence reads TGTGCCAGTGGGACAGGAAACTATGGCTACACCTTC. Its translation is CASGTGNYGYTF.